The sample holds many counts of the clone carrying this TCR beta chain. Its antigen is currently unknown. These data belong to a study of T cells in Graves' hyperthyroidism and ophthalmopathy. TCR beta CDR3 regions were amplified from RNA transcripts. Carried out on the TCR CDR3, a first-round RT-PCR used the HTBI primer set. TCRdb ran MiXCR on the multiplex PCR reads and lists one entry per CDR3 protein. The sample lists tens of thousands of distinct CDR3 sequences; roughly 51% were seen once. The study, taken as a whole, reports: Also found in blood were most expanded thyroid clonotypes above 0.001. The model forecast ophthalmopathy, anticipating it by a median about 6.5 months before onset.

The germline V gene has CDR1 SGHTA and CDR2 FQGNSA. This CDR3 region has 13 residues. Trimming took 3 bases from V and 5 from J; bases not matched to a gene: 1. The authors deemed Graves' hyperthyroidism stable absent ophthalmopathy progression within 18 months. The study left out patients who had uncontrolled infection, other autoimmune disease, pregnancy or lactation. V and J are TRBV7-2 and TRBJ1-5; 7 bases fit TRBD1. Material: peripheral blood or thyroid tissue (not recorded which). This receptor was obtained from a man aged 18-30 years with Graves' hyperthyroidism. The CDR3 coding sequence is TGTGCCAGCAGCTTCGGACAGGATCAGCCCCAGCATTTT. It is translated as CASSFGQDQPQHF.